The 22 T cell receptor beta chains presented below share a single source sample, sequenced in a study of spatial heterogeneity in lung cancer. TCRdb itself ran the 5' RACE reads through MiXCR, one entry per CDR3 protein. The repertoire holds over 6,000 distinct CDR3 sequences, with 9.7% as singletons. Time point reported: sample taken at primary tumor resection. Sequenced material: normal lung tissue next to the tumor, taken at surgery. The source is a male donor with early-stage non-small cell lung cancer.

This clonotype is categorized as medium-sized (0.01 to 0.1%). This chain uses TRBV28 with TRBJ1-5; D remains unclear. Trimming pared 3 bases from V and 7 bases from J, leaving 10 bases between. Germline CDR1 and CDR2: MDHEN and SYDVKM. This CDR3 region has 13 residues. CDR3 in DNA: TGTGCCAGCAGTTTCCGGGGTGGGCAGCCCCAGCATTTT. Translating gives CASSFRGGQPQHF.

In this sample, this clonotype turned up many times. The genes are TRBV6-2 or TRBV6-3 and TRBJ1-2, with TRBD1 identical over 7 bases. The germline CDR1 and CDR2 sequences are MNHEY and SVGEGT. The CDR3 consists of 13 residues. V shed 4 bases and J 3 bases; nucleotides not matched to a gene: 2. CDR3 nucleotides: TGTGCCAGCAGTTTTACAGGGGACTATGGCTACACCTTC. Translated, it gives CASSFTGDYGYTF.

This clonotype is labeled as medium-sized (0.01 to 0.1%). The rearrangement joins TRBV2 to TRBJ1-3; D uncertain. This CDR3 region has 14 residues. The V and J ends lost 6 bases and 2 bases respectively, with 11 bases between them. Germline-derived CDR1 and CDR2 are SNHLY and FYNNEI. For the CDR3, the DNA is TGTGCCAGCAGGGACTACAGAGCTGGAAACACCATATATTTT. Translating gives CASRDYRAGNTIYF.

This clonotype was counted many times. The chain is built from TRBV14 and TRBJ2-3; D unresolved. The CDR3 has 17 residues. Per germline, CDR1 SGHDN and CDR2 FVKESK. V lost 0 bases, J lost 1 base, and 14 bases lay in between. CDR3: CASSQELAVRGTDTQYF. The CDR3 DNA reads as TGTGCCAGCAGCCAAGAACTGGCGGTTCGGGGCACAGATACGCAGTATTTT.

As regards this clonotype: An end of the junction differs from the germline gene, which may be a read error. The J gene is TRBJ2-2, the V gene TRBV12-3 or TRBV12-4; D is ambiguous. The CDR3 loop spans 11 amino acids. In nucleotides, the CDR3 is TGTGCAGCAGGTGGCTACAATAAGCTGATTTTT. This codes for CAAGGYNKLIF.

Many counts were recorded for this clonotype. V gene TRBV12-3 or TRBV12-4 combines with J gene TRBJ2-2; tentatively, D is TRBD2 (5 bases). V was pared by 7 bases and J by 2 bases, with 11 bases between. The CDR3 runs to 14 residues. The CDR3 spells CASNTGTNTGELFF. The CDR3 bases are TGTGCCAGCAATACGGGAACCAACACCGGGGAGCTGTTTTTT.

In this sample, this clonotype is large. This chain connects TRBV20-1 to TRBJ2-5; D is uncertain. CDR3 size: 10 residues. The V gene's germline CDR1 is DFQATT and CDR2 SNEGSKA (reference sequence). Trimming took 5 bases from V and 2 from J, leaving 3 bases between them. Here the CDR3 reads CSAVQETQYF. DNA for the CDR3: TGCAGTGCTGTACAAGAGACCCAGTACTTC.

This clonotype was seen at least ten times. In nucleotides, the CDR3 is TGCAGTGCTGTACAGCCGAACACTGAAGCTTTCTTT. Amino acids: CSAVQPNTEAFF. The chain employs TRBV20-1 and TRBJ1-1; D unresolved. Germline V gives CDR1 DFQATT, CDR2 SNEGSKA (reference sequence). V was cut by 5 bases and J by 1 base, with 8 bases left in between. CDR3 length equals 12 residues.

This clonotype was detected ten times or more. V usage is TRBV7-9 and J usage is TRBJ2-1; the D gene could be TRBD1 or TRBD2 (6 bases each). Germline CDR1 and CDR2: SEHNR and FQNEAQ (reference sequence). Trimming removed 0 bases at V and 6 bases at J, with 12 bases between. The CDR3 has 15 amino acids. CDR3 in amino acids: CASSLAGWGANEQFF. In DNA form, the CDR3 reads TGTGCCAGCAGCTTAGCCGGTTGGGGGGCCAATGAGCAGTTCTTC.

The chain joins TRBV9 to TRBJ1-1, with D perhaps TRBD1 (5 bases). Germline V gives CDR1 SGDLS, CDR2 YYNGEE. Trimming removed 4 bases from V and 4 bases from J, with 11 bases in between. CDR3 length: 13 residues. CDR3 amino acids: CASSPPTGTEAFF. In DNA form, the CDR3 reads TGTGCCAGCAGCCCACCCACAGGCACTGAAGCTTTCTTT.

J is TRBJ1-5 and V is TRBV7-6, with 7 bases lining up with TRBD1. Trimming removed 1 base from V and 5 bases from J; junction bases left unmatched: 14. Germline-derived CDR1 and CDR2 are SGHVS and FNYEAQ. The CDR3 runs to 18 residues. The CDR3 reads CASSLDGQGGGVDQPQHF. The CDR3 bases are TGTGCCAGCAGCTTAGATGGGCAGGGGGGCGGCGTCGATCAGCCCCAGCATTTT.

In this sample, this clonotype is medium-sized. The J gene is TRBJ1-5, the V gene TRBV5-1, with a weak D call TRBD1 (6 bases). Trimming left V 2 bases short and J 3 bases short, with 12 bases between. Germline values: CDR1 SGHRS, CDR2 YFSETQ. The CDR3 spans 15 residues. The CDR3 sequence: CASSLTGQINQPQHF. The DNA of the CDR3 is TGCGCCAGCAGCTTAACAGGGCAGATCAATCAGCCCCAGCATTTT.

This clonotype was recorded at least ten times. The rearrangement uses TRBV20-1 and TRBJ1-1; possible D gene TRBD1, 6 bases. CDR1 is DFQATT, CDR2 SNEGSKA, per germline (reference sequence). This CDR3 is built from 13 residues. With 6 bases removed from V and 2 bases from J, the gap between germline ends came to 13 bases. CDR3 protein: CSAIRGINTEAFF. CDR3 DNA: TGCAGTGCGATAAGGGGGATTAACACTGAAGCTTTCTTT.

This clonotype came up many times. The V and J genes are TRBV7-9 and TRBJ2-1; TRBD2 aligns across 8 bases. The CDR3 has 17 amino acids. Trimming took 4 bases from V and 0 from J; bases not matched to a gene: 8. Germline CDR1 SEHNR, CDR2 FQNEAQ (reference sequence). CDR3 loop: CASSSPGGGTSYNEQFF. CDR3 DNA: TGTGCCAGCAGCTCCCCCGGCGGGGGGACCTCCTACAATGAGCAGTTCTTC.

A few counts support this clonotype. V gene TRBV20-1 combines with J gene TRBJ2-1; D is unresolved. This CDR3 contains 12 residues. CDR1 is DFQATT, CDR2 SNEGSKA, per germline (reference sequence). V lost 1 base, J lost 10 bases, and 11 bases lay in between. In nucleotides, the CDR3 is TGCAGTGCTAGAGGACCCCTCAAGGAGCAGTTCTTC. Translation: CSARGPLKEQFF.

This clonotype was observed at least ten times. The chain's CDR3 is CASSFWGRAGEQYF. The CDR3 DNA reads as TGTGCCAGCAGCTTTTGGGGGAGGGCAGGGGAGCAGTACTTC. This chain connects TRBV7-2 to TRBJ2-7, with TRBD2 matching 7 bases. Germline CDR1 and CDR2: SGHTA and FQGNSA. The V gene end was trimmed by 3 bases and the J gene end by 7 bases; junction bases not matched to a gene: 9. The CDR3 contains 14 residues.

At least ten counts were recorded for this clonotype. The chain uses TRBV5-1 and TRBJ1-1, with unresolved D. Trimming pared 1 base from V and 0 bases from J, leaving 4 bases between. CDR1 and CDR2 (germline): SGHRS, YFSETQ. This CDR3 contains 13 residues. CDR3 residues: CASSLMVNTEAFF. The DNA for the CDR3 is TGCGCCAGCAGCTTGATGGTGAACACTGAAGCTTTCTTT. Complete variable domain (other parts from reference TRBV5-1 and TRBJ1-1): KAGVTQTPRYLIKTRGQQVTLSCSPISGHRSVSWYQQTPGQGLQFLFEYFSETQRNKGNFPGRFSGRQFSNSRSEMNVSTLELGDSALYLCASSLMVNTEAFFGQGTRLTVV.

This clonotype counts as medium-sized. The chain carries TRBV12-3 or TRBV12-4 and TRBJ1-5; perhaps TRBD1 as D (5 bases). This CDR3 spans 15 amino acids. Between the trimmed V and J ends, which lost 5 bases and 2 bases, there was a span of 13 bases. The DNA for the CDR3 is TGTGCCAGCAGTCCGCCCGGGACTGGCAATCAGCCCCAGCATTTT. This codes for CASSPPGTGNQPQHF.

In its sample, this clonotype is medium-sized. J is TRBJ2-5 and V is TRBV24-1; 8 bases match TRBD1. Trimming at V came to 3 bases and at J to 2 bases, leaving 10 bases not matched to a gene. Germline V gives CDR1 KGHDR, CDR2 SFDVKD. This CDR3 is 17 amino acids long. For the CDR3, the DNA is TGTGCCACCAGTGATGCGACAGGGGAAACCTGGCAAGAGACCCAGTACTTC. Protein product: CATSDATGETWQETQYF.

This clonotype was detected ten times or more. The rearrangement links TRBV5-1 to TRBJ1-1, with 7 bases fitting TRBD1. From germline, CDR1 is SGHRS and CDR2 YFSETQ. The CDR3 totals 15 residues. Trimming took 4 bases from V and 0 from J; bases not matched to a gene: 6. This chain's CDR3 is CASSGGQIMNTEAFF. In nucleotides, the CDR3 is TGCGCCAGCAGCGGGGGACAGATCATGAACACTGAAGCTTTCTTT.

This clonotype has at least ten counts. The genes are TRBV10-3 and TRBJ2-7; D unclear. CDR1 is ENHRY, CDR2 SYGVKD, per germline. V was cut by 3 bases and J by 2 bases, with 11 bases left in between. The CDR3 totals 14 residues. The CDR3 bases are TGTGCCATCAGTGACGCCAGGTCAACCTACGAGCAGTACTTC. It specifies CAISDARSTYEQYF.

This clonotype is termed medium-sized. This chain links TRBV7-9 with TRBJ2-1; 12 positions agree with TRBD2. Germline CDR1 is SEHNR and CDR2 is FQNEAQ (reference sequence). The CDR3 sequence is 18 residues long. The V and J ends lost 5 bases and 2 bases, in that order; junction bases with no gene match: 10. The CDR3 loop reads CASSPIRLAGATYNEQFF. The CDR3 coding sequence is TGTGCCAGCAGCCCAATTCGACTAGCGGGAGCAACCTACAATGAGCAGTTCTTC.